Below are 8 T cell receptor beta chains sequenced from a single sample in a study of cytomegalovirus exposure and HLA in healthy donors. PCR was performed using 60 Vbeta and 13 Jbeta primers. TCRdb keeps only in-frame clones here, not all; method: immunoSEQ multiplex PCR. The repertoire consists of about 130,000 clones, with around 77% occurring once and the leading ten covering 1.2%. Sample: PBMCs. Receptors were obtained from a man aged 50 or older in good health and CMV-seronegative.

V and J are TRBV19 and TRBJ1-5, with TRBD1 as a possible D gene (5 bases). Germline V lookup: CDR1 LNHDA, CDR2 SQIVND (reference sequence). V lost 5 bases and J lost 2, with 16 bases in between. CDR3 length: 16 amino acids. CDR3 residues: CASSSKRSGGNQPQHF. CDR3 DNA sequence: TGTGCCAGTAGTTCGAAGAGGTCGGGGGGCAATCAGCCCCAGCATTTT. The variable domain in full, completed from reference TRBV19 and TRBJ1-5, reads DGGITQSPKYLFRKEGQNVTLSCEQNLNHDAMYWYRQDPGQGLRLIYYSQIVNDFQKGDIAEGYSVSREKKESFPLTVTSAQKNPTAFYLCASSSKRSGGNQPQHFGDGTRLSIL.

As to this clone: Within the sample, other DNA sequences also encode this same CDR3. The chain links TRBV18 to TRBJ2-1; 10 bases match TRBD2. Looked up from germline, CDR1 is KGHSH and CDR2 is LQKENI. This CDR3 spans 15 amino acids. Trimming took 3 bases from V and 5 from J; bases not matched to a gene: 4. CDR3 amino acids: CASSPRTSGNNEQFF. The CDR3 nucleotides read TGTGCCAGCTCACCTAGGACTAGCGGCAACAATGAGCAGTTCTTC.

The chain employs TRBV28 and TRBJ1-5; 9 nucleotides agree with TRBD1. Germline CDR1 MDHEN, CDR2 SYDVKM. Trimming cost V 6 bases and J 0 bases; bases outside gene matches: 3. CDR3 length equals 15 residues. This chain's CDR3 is CASRPGQGSNQPQHF. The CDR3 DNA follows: TGTGCCAGCAGACCGGGACAGGGTAGCAATCAGCCCCAGCATTTT.

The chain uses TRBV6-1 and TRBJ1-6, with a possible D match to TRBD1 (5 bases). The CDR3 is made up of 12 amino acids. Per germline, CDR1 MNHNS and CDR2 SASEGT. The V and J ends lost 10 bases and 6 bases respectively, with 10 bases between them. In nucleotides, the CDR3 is TGTGCCACCTCGACAGTTAATTCACCCCTCCACTTT. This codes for CATSTVNSPLHF.

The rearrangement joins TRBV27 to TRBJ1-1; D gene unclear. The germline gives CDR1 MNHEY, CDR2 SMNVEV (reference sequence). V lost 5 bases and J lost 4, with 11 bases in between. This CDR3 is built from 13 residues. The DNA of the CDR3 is TGTGCCAGCAGTCTAGTTAGCGGCACTGAAGCTTTCTTT. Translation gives CASSLVSGTEAFF.

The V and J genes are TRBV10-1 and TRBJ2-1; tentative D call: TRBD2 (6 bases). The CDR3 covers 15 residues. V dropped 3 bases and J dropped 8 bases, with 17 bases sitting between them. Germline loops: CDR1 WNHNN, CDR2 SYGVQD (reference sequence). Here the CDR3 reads CASSEMREEADEQFF. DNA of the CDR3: TGCGCCAGCAGTGAAATGAGGGAGGAGGCCGATGAGCAGTTCTTC.

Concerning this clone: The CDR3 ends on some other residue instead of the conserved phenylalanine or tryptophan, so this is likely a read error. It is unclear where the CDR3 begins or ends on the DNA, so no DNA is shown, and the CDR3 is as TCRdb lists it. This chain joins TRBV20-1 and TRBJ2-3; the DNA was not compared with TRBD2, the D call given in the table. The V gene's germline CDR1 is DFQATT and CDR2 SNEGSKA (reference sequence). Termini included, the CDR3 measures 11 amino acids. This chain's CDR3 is CSARGSREGEL.

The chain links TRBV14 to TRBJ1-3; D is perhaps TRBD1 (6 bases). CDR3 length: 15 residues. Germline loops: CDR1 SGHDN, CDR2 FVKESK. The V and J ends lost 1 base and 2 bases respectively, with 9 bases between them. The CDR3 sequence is CASSQAAGAGNTIYF. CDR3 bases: TGTGCCAGCAGCCAAGCCGCAGGGGCTGGAAACACCATATATTTT.